This T cell receptor (beta chain) was recorded in a study of cytomegalovirus exposure and HLA in healthy donors. Germline loops: CDR1 LGHNA, CDR2 YNFKEQ. The length of the CDR3 is 14 residues. V lost 1 base and J 0 bases, leaving 7 bases between the germline ends. Study observations and caveats: In a later analysis, TCR beta V- and J-gene trimming showed a link to a missense DCLRE1C variant.

In the PCR, 60 Vbeta and 13 Jbeta primers were used. The assay was immunoSEQ multiplex PCR, and TCRdb's table has in-frame clones only and misses some. There are fewer than 200,000 clones in the sample; approximately 81% occur only once, and approximately 2.4% lies in the top ten. This clone turned up a few times. Its antigen is not identified. J is TRBJ2-7 and V is TRBV4-2, with a tentative D call TRBD1 (5 bases). Sequenced input: PBMCs. This TCR derives from a female donor in good health and CMV-seronegative. The CDR3 DNA reads TGTGCCAGCAGCCAAGTTCAGGGCTCCTACGAGCAGTACTTC. Its translation: CASSQVQGSYEQYF.